The clone carrying this TCR beta chain showed up many times. This record belongs to a study of early T cells in non-severe SARS-CoV-2 infection. MiXCR, run by TCRdb on the 5' RACE reads, gives a single entry per CDR3 protein. The table records around 50,000 distinct CDR3 sequences, under 7.5% of them present only once. The ends were cut back, 3 bases at V and 9 bases at J, with 9 bases in the middle. The CDR3 extends over 13 amino acids. The sequence was collected from an adult who was a healthcare worker with PCR-confirmed SARS-CoV-2 infection or an uninfected control (not recorded which). Source material: whole blood. This chain joins TRBV12-3 or TRBV12-4 and TRBJ1-6; D is unresolved. The CDR3 DNA reads as TGTGCCAGCAGTTTGGCCCGGACTTCACCCCTCCACTTT. Translated, it gives CASSLARTSPLHF.